The 20 T cell receptor beta chains in this list originate from one sample, sequenced in a study of blood T cell repertoires in COVID-19. This table comes from immunoSEQ multiplex PCR, and its TCRdb copy is limited to in-frame clones, with some not included. The data hold roughly 200,000 clones, with around 83% observed a single time. The sequencing input was peripheral blood. These receptors came from a human donor in a cohort sampled during active COVID-19.

This clone was counted once. The genes are TRBV12-3 or TRBV12-4 and TRBJ1-2; D is possibly TRBD1 (6 bases). CDR3 size: 13 residues. V was clipped by 3 bases and J by 6 bases, with 11 bases between them. CDR3: CASSFGGADGYTF. CDR3 in DNA: TGTGCCAGCAGTTTTGGGGGGGCGGATGGCTACACCTTC.

The genes are TRBV12-5 and TRBJ2-5, with TRBD1 matching over 9 bases. CDR1 is LGHNT and CDR2 is FRNRAP in the germline V gene. V trimming: 0 bases; J trimming: 2 bases; junction bases outside the gene matches: 7. This CDR3 has 17 amino acids. CDR3 nucleotides: TGTGCTAGTGGTTTGGTACTACCGGACAGGGGTCAAGAGACCCAGTACTTC. Residues: CASGLVLPDRGQETQYF.

This chain uses TRBV7-3 with TRBJ2-5, with a tentative D call TRBD1 (5 bases). V was shortened by 5 bases and J by 5 bases, with 21 bases between the two germline ends. The germline V gene has CDR1 SGHTA and CDR2 FQGTGA. The CDR3 covers 16 residues. As DNA, the CDR3 is TGTGCCAGCAGCCCTATGGGGTGGCAGGGCTACGAGACCCAGTACTTC. This translates into CASSPMGWQGYETQYF.

V is TRBV15 and J is TRBJ2-7; D is unresolved. Trimming removed 1 base at V and 4 bases at J, with 8 bases between. Germline V gives CDR1 LNHNV, CDR2 YYDKDF (reference sequence). CDR3 length equals 13 residues. The CDR3 spells CATSRGMTYEQYF. Written as DNA, the CDR3 is TGTGCCACCAGCAGAGGGATGACTTACGAGCAGTACTTC. Full variable domain (outside the CDR3, taken from reference TRBV15 and TRBJ2-7): DAMVIQNPRYQVTQFGKPVTLSCSQTLNHNVMYWYQQKSSQAPKLLFHYYDKDFNNEADTPDNFQSRRPNTSFCFLDIRSPGLGDTAMYLCATSRGMTYEQYFGPGTRLTVT.

The chain couples TRBV7-2 to TRBJ1-6; 8 bases match TRBD1. V shed 5 bases and J 10 bases; nucleotides not matched to a gene: 10. Germline-derived CDR1 and CDR2 are SGHTA and FQGNSA. The CDR3 extends over 15 amino acids. The CDR3 is CASSPGQGDVSPLHF. For the CDR3, the DNA is TGTGCCAGCAGCCCTGGACAGGGAGATGTGTCACCCCTCCACTTT.

This clone was observed a single time. The gene calls are TRBV6-6 and TRBJ2-7, with 8 nucleotides matching TRBD2. V gave up 5 bases and J gave up 3 bases; unmatched junction bases: 9. Germline CDR1 is MNHNY and CDR2 is SVGAGI (reference sequence). The CDR3 length is 15 residues. CDR3 sequence (DNA): TGTGCCAGCAGTCTCAGCGGGAGTGCGAACTACGAGCAGTACTTC. Residues: CASSLSGSANYEQYF.

The chain carries TRBV7-8 and TRBJ2-7; 9 nucleotides align to TRBD1. This CDR3 spans 15 amino acids. The V gene end was trimmed by 0 bases and the J gene end by 4 bases; junction bases not matched to a gene: 4. Germline-derived CDR1 and CDR2 are SGHVS and FQNEAQ. The CDR3 DNA is TGTGCCAGCAGCTTAGCGGGGACAGGGAGATACGAGCAGTACTTC. Protein sequence: CASSLAGTGRYEQYF.

This chain uses TRBV4-3 with TRBJ1-3; D is perhaps TRBD1 (5 bases). V was clipped by 0 bases and J by 0 bases, with 12 bases between them. The CDR3 is made up of 17 amino acids. Germline CDR1 and CDR2: LGHNA and YSLEER. The CDR3 region has the DNA TGCGCCAGCAGCCAAGATACCCAGGGTTTCTCTGGAAACACCATATATTTT. This sequence encodes CASSQDTQGFSGNTIYF.

The chain combines TRBV6-5 with TRBJ2-4; 7 positions match TRBD1. Germline CDR1 MNHEY, CDR2 SVGAGI. Trimming cost V 0 bases and J 1 base; bases outside gene matches: 3. This CDR3 is built from 16 residues. Here the CDR3 reads CASSYSGGKAKNIQYF. The DNA of the CDR3 is TGTGCCAGCAGTTACTCAGGGGGCAAGGCCAAAAACATTCAGTACTTC.

V is TRBV6-5 and J is TRBJ1-5; 8 bases line up with TRBD1. V lost 10 bases and J lost 7; bases outside the gene matches: 9. The CDR3 totals 13 residues. CDR1 and CDR2 (germline): MNHEY, SVGAGI. Here the CDR3 reads CAITTGESQPQHF. As DNA, the CDR3 is TGTGCCATCACGACAGGGGAGAGCCAGCCCCAGCATTTT.

The V gene is TRBV6-5, the J gene TRBJ1-1; D is undetermined. Between the trimmed V and J ends, which lost 6 bases and 8 bases, there was a span of 10 bases. In germline, CDR1 is MNHEY, CDR2 SVGAGI. The CDR3 length is 11 residues. Here the CDR3 reads CASSKEWEAFF. For the CDR3, the DNA is TGTGCCAGCAGCAAAGAGTGGGAAGCTTTCTTT.

In DNA form, the CDR3 reads TGCGCCAGCAGCACCGGACAGGGCTCCTACGAGCAGTACTTC. Protein product: CASSTGQGSYEQYF. The V gene is TRBV5-1, the J gene TRBJ2-7; 8 nucleotides match TRBD1. Germline CDR1 is SGHRS and CDR2 is YFSETQ. V gave up 4 bases and J gave up 0 bases; unmatched junction bases: 3. The CDR3 spans 14 residues.

This clone appeared a few times. This sequence joins TRBV5-6 and TRBJ1-5, with 9 bases fitting TRBD1. This CDR3 is built from 14 residues. Germline CDR1 and CDR2: SGHDT and YYEEEE. V lost 4 bases and J lost 9; bases outside the gene matches: 8. CDR3 nucleotide sequence: TGTGCCAGCAGCCTAGGACAGGGGATTGGGCCCCAGCATTTT. Translating it yields CASSLGQGIGPQHF.

This clone came up once. This chain's CDR3 is CASSPRSLASEQYF. The CDR3 region has the DNA TGTGCCAGCAGTCCCCGATCACTAGCTTCCGAGCAGTACTTC. This rearrangement joins TRBV6-5 to TRBJ2-7, with a possible D match to TRBD2 (6 bases). CDR1 is MNHEY and CDR2 is SVGAGI in the germline V gene. The ends were cut back, 5 bases at V and 6 bases at J, with 17 bases in the middle. CDR3 size: 14 residues.

V and J are TRBV20-1 and TRBJ1-5, with TRBD1 as a possible D gene (6 bases). Germline CDR1 and CDR2: DFQATT and SNEGSKA (reference sequence). The CDR3 covers 14 residues. The V end was cut by 3 bases, the J end by 0 bases, with 9 bases between. The CDR3 sequence is CSASQDSSNQPQHF. CDR3 coding DNA: TGCAGTGCTAGTCAGGACAGTAGCAATCAGCCCCAGCATTTT.

V gene TRBV5-4 combines with J gene TRBJ2-5; 10 bases agree with TRBD2. The V gene end was trimmed by 3 bases and the J gene end by 3 bases; junction bases not matched to a gene: 2. CDR3 length: 14 amino acids. Germline lookup yields CDR1 SGHNT and CDR2 YYREEE (reference sequence). In DNA form, the CDR3 reads TGTGCCAGCAGCTCCGGACTAGCGGAAGAGACCCAGTACTTC. This gives the protein CASSSGLAEETQYF. The full variable domain, its missing parts supplied by reference TRBV5-4 and TRBJ2-5, is ETGVTQSPTHLIKTRGQQVTLRCSSQSGHNTVSWYQQALGQGPQFIFQYYREEENGRGNFPPRFSGLQFPNYSSELNVNALELDDSALYLCASSSGLAEETQYFGPGTRLLVL.

The chain joins TRBV7-3 to TRBJ2-5, with 8 bases aligning to TRBD2. V shed 3 bases and J 3 bases; nucleotides not matched to a gene: 6. Germline CDR1 and CDR2: SGHTA and FQGTGA. The CDR3 covers 15 residues. CDR3 nucleotides: TGTGCCAGCAGCTTTAGCGGACTAGCAAAAGAGACCCAGTACTTC. It translates to CASSFSGLAKETQYF.

The gene calls are TRBV5-1 and TRBJ2-1; possible D gene TRBD1, 7 bases. Germline V CDR1 and CDR2: SGHRS, YFSETQ. V gave up 9 bases and J gave up 4 bases, with 17 bases separating them. This CDR3 has 14 residues. This CDR3 is CAKKQGTSYNEQFF. DNA for the CDR3: TGCGCCAAAAAACAGGGGACTTCATACAATGAGCAGTTCTTC.

The V and J genes are TRBV7-9 and TRBJ1-4; D is perhaps TRBD1 (5 bases). The CDR3 runs 14 residues. Germline loops: CDR1 SEHNR, CDR2 FQNEAQ (reference sequence). The V gene lost 4 bases and the J gene lost 2 bases, with 8 bases spanning the gap. CDR3 loop: CASSSGGTNEKLFF. The CDR3 coding sequence is TGTGCCAGCAGCTCGGGGGGGACTAATGAAAAACTGTTTTTT.

This sequence joins TRBV7-9 and TRBJ2-7; 8 nucleotides line up with TRBD1. The V and J ends lost 5 bases and 5 bases, in that order; junction bases with no gene match: 5. The germline CDR1 and CDR2 sequences are SEHNR and FQNEAQ (reference sequence). The length of the CDR3 is 13 residues. CDR3 amino acids: CASSLQGVHEQYF. CDR3 bases: TGTGCCAGCAGCCTACAGGGGGTCCACGAGCAGTACTTC.